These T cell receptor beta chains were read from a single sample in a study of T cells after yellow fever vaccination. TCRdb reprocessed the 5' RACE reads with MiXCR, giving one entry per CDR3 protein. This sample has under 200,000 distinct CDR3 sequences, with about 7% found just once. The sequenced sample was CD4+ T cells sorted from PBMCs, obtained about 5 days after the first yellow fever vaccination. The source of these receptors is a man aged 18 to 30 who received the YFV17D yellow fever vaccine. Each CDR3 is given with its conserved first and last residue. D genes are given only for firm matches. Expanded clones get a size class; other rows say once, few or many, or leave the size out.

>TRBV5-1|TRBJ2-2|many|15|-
TGCGCCAGCAGCTTGGTGGGACGAGACACCGGGGAGCTGTTTTTT
CASSLVGRDTGELFF
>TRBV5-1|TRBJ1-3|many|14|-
TGCGCCAGCAGCATAACGGGCTCTGGAAACACCATATATTTT
CASSITGSGNTIYF
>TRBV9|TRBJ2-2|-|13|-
TGTGCCAGCAGAGCAGAGAACACCGGGGAGCTGTTTTTT
CASRAENTGELFF
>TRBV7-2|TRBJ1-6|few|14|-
TGTGCCAGCAGCATCCAGGAAGCTCATTCACCCCTCCACTTT
CASSIQEAHSPLHF
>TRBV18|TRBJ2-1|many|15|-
TGTGCCAGCTCCCCATGGGCAGACCTCTACAATGAGCAGTTCTTC
CASSPWADLYNEQFF
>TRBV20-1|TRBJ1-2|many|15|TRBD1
TGCAGTGCTAGAGGTCCCCTAACAGGGGGCTATGGCTACACCTTC
CSARGPLTGGYGYTF
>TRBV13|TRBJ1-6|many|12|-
TGTGCCAGCAGCTTAGCGGATTCACCCCTCCACTTT
CASSLADSPLHF
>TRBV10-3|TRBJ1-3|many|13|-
TGTGACATCAGTGACGGGGCTGGAAACACCATATATTTT
CDISDGAGNTIYF
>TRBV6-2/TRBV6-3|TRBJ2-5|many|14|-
TGTGCCAGCAGTGCCGAGGGGGGCCGCGAGACCCAGTACTTC
CASSAEGGRETQYF
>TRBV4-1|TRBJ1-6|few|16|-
TGCGCCAGCAGCAACGGGTACAGCTCCTATAATTCACCCCTCCACTTT
CASSNGYSSYNSPLHF
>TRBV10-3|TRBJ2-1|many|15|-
TGTGCCATCAGTGAGCAACAGGGATCGTACAATGAGCAGTTCTTC
CAISEQQGSYNEQFF
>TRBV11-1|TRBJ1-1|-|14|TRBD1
TGTGCCAGCATCCTCCAGGGGGGGAGCACTGAAGCTTTCTTT
CASILQGGSTEAFF
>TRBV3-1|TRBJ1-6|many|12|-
TGTGCCAGCAGCCAAGATGAGGTCACCCTCCACTTT
CASSQDEVTLHF
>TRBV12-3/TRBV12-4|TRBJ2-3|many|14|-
TGTGCCAGCAGTCCTCGGGCCCTCACAGATACGCAGTATTTT
CASSPRALTDTQYF
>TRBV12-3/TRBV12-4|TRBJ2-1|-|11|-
TGTGCCAGCGGGACCTACAATGAGCAGTTCTTC
CASGTYNEQFF
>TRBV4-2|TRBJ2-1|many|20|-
TGTGCCAGCAGCCAGGAGCCCCAACGTTTGGGGGGGCTTCCAGGTGGTGAGCAGTTCTTC
CASSQEPQRLGGLPGGEQFF
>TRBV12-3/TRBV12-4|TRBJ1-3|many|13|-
TGTGCCAGCAGTTTGTATGCTGGAAACACCATATATTTT
CASSLYAGNTIYF
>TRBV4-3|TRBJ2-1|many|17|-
TGCGCCAGCAGCCAAGATACCCTTCTGGCAAGGCCCGATGAGCAGTTCTTC
CASSQDTLLARPDEQFF
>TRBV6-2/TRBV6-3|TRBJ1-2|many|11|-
TGTGCCAGCAGTTACAGGGATGGCTACACCTTC
CASSYRDGYTF
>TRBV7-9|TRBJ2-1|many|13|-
TGTGCCAGCAGCTTGACAGAAAACAATGAGCAGTTCTTC
CASSLTENNEQFF
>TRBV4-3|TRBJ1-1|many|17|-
TGCGCCAGCAGCTCGCGTTGGGGTCCCGGACCGAACACTGAAGCTTTCTTT
CASSSRWGPGPNTEAFF
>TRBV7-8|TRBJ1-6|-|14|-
TGTGCCAGCACCCTCATGAGGCAGAATTCACCCCTCCACTTT
CASTLMRQNSPLHF
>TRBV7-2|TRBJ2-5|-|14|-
TGTGCCAGCAGCTTCCGCCCCGAAGGAGAGACCCAGTACTTC
CASSFRPEGETQYF
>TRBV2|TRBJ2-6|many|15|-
TGTGCCAGCAGTGAAACAAGGGCTGGGGCCAACGTCCTGACTTTC
CASSETRAGANVLTF
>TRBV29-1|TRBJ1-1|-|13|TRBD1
TGCAGCGTTGTGGGACAGGGTATCACTGAAGCTTTCTTT
CSVVGQGITEAFF
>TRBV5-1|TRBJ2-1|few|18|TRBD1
TGCGCCAGCAGCTCAGGGACAGGGATCCCCCTATCCTACAATGAGCAGTTCTTC
CASSSGTGIPLSYNEQFF
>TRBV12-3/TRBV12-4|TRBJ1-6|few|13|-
TGTGCCAGCACTAAAATCAGGGATTCACCCCTCCACTTT
CASTKIRDSPLHF
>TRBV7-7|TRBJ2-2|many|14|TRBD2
TGTGCTAGCAGCGTAACTAGCGGCGCCGGGGAGCTGTTTTTT
CASSVTSGAGELFF
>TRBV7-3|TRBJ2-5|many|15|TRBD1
TGTGCCAGCAGCTTAACGGGACAGGGTGGAGAGACCCAGTACTTC
CASSLTGQGGETQYF
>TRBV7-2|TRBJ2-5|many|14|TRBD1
TGTGCCAGCAGCTTAAACAGGGGGCGTGAGACCCAGTACTTC
CASSLNRGRETQYF
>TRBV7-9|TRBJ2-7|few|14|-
TGTGCCAGCAGCTCCCGGGACCAACACTACGAGCAGTACTTC
CASSSRDQHYEQYF
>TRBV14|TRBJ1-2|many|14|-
TGTGCCAGCAGCCAAGATATGCATAACTATGGCTACACCTTC
CASSQDMHNYGYTF
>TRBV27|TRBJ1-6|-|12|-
TGTGCCTCGGCGGGGTATAATTCACCCCTCCACTTT
CASAGYNSPLHF
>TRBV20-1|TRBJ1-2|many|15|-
TGCAGTGCTAGAGGTCCGGCTCTCCCCAATCGGGGCTACACCTTC
CSARGPALPNRGYTF
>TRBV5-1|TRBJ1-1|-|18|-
TGCGCCAGCAGCCTGGGAGGGGTAAGGCCAAGAATGAACACTGAAGCTTTCTTT
CASSLGGVRPRMNTEAFF
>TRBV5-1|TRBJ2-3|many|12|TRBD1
TGCGCCAGCAGAACAGGGGGAGATACGCAGTATTTT
CASRTGGDTQYF
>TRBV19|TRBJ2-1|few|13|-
TGTGCCAGTAGTATTGTAGCTTCCAATGAGCAGTTCTTC
CASSIVASNEQFF
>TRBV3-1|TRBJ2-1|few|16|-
TGTGCCAGCAGCCAAGATGGGGGGGGCACCTACAATGAGCAGTTCTTC
CASSQDGGGTYNEQFF
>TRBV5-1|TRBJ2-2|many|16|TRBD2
TGCGCCAGCAGCCCAGCGGGGGCCGGCGTAGCCGGGGAGCTGTTTTTT
CASSPAGAGVAGELFF
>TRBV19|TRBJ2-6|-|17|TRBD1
TGTGCCAGTAGCGACAGGGGGCAGTTACCTGGGGCCAACGTCCTGACTTTC
CASSDRGQLPGANVLTF
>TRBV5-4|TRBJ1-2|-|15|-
TGTGCCAGCAGCTTGGCTGGAGCGGGCCAGTCGGGCTACACCTTC
CASSLAGAGQSGYTF
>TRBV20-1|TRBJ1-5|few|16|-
TGCAGCGCTCAAGGGTTTTTCGGTCCTAGCAATCAGCCCCAGCATTTT
CSAQGFFGPSNQPQHF
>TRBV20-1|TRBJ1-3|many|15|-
TGCAGTGCCCCGAACAGGGAAGACTCTGGAAACACCATATATTTT
CSAPNREDSGNTIYF
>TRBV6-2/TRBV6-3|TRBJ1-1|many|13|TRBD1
TGTGCCAGCACCAACGGACAGGGCACTGAAGCTTTCTTT
CASTNGQGTEAFF
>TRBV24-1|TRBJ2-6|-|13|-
TGTGCCACCTCCACAGCTGGGGCCAACGTCCTGACTTTC
CATSTAGANVLTF
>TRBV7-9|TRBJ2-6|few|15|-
TGTGCCAGCAGCTCACCAAGCTCTGGGGCCAACGTCCTGACTTTC
CASSSPSSGANVLTF
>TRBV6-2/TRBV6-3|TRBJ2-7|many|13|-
TGTGCCAGCAGCCCTGTAGGGGCCTACGAGCAGTACTTC
CASSPVGAYEQYF
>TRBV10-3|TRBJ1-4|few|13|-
TGTGCCATCAGTGACCAGACGGATGAAAAACTGTTTTTT
CAISDQTDEKLFF
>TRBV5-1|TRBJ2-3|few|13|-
TGCGCCAGCAGCGGCGAGGGGGCAGATACGCAGTATTTT
CASSGEGADTQYF
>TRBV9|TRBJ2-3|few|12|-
TGTGCCAGCAGCGTAGCATCTGATACGCAGTATTTT
CASSVASDTQYF
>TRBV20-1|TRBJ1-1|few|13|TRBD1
TGCAGTGCTGGTAGACAGGGGAACACTGAAGCTTTCTTT
CSAGRQGNTEAFF